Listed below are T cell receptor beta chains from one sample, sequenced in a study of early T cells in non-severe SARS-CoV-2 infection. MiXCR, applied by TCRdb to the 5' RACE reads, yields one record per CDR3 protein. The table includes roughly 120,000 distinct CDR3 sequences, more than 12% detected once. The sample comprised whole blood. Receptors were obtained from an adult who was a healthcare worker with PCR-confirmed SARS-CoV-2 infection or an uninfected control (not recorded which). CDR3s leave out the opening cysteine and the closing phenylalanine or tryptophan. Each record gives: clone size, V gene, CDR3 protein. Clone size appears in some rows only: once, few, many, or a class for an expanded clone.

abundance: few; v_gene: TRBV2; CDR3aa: ASSETGRNYGYT
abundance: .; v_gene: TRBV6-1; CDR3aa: ASRETVVAYEQY
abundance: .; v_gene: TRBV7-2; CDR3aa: ASSSGGKDTQY
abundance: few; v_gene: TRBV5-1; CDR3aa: ASSLATGGLTDTQY
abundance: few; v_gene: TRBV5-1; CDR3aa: ASSLLTSGGNEQF
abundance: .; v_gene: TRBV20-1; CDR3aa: SALLPPKNTEAF
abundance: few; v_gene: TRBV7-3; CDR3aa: ASSLTSKETQY
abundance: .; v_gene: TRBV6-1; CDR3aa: ASSEAAPPGTFYGYT
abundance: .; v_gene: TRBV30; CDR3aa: AWSNRADYGYT
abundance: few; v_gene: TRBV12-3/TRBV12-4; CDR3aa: ASSLSGQEKPQH
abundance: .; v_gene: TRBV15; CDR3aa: ATSRGGDYGYT
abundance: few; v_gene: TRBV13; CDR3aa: ASSKEGVYGYT
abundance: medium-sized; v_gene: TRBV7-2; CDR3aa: ASSLEEGGVTDTQY
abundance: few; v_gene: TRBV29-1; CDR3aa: SGAVGPNNEQF
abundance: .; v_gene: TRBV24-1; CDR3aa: ATSDYGELF
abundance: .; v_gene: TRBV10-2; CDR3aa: ASTMGTGANVLT
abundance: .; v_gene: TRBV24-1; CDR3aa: ATARAGGSGNEQF
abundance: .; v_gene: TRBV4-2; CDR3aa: ASSQDRPQNTGELF
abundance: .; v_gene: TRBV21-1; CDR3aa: ASSDCEGSEAIYEQY
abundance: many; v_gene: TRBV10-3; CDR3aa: AISGGVNTEAF
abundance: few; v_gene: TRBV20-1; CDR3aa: SAKMGSGGSYEQY
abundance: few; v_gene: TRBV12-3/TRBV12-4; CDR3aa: ASSLPTGELF
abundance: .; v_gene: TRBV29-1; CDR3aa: SARQGANTEAF
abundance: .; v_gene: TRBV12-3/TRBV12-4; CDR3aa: ASSEAGGQEETQY
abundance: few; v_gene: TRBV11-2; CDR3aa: ASSFLGVTEAF
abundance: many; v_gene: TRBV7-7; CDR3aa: ASSLLGRGGETQY
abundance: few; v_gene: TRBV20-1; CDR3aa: SVKKGKLNTEAF
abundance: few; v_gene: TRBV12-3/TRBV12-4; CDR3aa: ASSPYGGGLKPGEQF
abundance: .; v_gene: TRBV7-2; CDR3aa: ASSHDRGEAF
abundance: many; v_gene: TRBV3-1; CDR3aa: ASSNIYNQPQH
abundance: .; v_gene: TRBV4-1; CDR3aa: ASSRTTLAGGEQF
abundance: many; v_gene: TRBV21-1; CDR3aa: ASSHRSPGEQY
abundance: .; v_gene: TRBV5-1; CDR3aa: ASSGRSADRGDLSGTQY
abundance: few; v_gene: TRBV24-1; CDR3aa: ATSDSDRDGGGLHEQY
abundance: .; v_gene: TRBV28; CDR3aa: ASSGSGSGTDTQY
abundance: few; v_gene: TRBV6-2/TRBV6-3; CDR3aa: ASSYRLSAGEGGQF
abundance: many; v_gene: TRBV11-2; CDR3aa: ASSLAGGPDTQY
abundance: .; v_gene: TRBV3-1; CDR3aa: ASSQTGVAQPQH
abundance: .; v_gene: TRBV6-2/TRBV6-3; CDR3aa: ASRPLKGSNQPQH
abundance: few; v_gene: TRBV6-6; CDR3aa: ASSYSSTGTTNQPQH
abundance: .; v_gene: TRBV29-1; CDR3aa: SVLDSQRYNRYT
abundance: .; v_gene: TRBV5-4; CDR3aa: ASSGGGGLSPLH
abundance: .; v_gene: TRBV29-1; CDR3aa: SVVQENYGYT
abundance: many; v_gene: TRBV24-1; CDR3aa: ATSDGYGYT
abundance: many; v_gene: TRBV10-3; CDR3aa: AITQGNTEAF
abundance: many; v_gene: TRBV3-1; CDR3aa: ASSQEMGSKETQY
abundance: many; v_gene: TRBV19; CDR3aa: ASSVTGEQF
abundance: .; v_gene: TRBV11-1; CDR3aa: ASSLVVVDETQY
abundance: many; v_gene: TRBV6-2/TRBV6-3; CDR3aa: ASSRLTGAYNEQF
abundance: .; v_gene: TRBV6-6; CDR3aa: ASTNTGELF
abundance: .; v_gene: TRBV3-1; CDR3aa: ASSQMRTTGELF
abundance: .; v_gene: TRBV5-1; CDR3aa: ASSLGDRIFPSGANVLT
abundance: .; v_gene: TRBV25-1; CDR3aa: ASSEKVYNSPLH
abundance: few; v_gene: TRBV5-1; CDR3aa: ASSRDVNQPQH